This T cell receptor beta chain emerged from a study of blood T cell repertoires in COVID-19. Germline V lookup: CDR1 MNHEY, CDR2 SVGAGI. Trimming cost V 6 bases and J 6 bases, with 21 bases left between them. The CDR3 is 15 residues long. The count of this clone is one. The table came from immunoSEQ multiplex PCR; TCRdb's copy has only in-frame clones and leaves some out. The data show about 530,000 clones, about 88% seen once. The sequenced sample consisted of peripheral blood. The TCR originated in a woman in her forties or fifties with COVID-19, enrolled during active disease. The chain joins TRBV6-5 to TRBJ2-7; tentatively, D is TRBD2 (5 bases). CDR3 loop: CASSSARGLGSEQYF. In DNA, the CDR3 is TGTGCCAGCAGCTCTGCTCGGGGTCTAGGAAGCGAGCAGTACTTC.